Each of the 10 T cell receptor beta chains below was sequenced from the same sample in a study of low-dose radiotherapy and immunotherapy resistance in tumors. Time point of the sample: after trial treatment. Treatment here: LDRT plus nivolumab, ipilimumab, low-dose cyclophosphamide and aspirin (RACIN trial). Covering alpha and beta chains, TRAV- and TRBV-specific primers were used for the first-strand cDNA. For amplifying TCRs, the PCR ran for around 20 cycles with Phusion, which was used together with a constant-region primer and the adapter on the V primers. TCRdb processed the reads anew with MiXCR; each CDR3 protein has one entry. The sample consists of 75,000 to 95,000 distinct CDR3 sequences, under 25% of them appearing once. The sample consisted of PBMCs, taken after low-dose radiotherapy plus immunotherapy. Receptors originate from a female donor with ovarian cancer.

In its sample, this clonotype was seen many times. The CDR3 region is CSLLIRDRAKYQETQYF. DNA for the CDR3: TGCAGCCTTCTTATTAGGGACAGGGCCAAGTACCAAGAGACCCAGTACTTC. The chain carries TRBV29-1 and TRBJ2-5; 9 bases align to TRBD1. There are 17 residues in the CDR3. The germline V gene encodes CDR1 SQVTM and CDR2 ANQGSEA. V was clipped by 8 bases and J by 0 bases; unmatched bases: 16.

This clonotype has more than one count but fewer than ten. This chain links TRBV24-1 with TRBJ2-3; TRBD2 matches at 7 bases. The germline V gene has CDR1 KGHDR and CDR2 SFDVKD. The CDR3 is 17 residues long. V lost 3 bases and J lost 0; bases outside the gene matches: 8. The DNA of the CDR3 is TGTGCCACCAGTGATCCGACTAGCCGATCTAGCACAGATACGCAGTATTTT. Its protein is CATSDPTSRSSTDTQYF.

In this sample, this clonotype turned up many times. The chain recombines TRBV6-2 or TRBV6-3 with TRBJ2-3; 11 nucleotides match TRBD2. This CDR3 is built from 14 residues. Germline V gene data show CDR1 as MNHEY and CDR2 as SVGEGT. V gave up 5 bases and J gave up 5 bases; unmatched junction bases: 3. The DNA for the CDR3 is TGTGCCAGCAGTCGGCTAGCGGGGGGAGATACGCAGTATTTT. This encodes CASSRLAGGDTQYF.

V usage is TRBV28 and J usage is TRBJ2-3; 7 nucleotides agree with TRBD2. Trimming at V came to 4 bases and at J to 4 bases, leaving 11 bases not matched to a gene. The germline CDR1 and CDR2 sequences are MDHEN and SYDVKM. The CDR3 spans 16 residues. For the CDR3, the DNA is TGTGCCAGCAGTTCCCCCCCAGCGGGAACTTCAGATACGCAGTATTTT. Its translation is CASSSPPAGTSDTQYF.

This clonotype was recorded many times. The chain links TRBV7-2 to TRBJ2-2, with 9 bases identical to TRBD2. The germline gives CDR1 SGHTA, CDR2 FQGNSA. The ends lost 11 bases at V and 7 bases at J; junction bases unmatched: 14. The CDR3 has 15 residues. The CDR3 region has the DNA TGTGCCTCGGCGACGGCGGGGGGGCTAATCGGGGAGCTGTTTTTT. Amino acids: CASATAGGLIGELFF.

This clonotype was counted ten times or more. The chain couples TRBV4-1 to TRBJ2-2; D gene unclear. V was clipped by 4 bases and J by 7 bases, with 10 bases between them. This CDR3 comprises 13 residues. The germline CDR1 and CDR2 sequences are MGHRA and YSYEKL. The CDR3: CASSPRGLGELFF. The CDR3 DNA is TGCGCCAGCAGCCCCCGTGGCCTCGGGGAGCTGTTTTTT.

The rearrangement links TRBV27 to TRBJ1-5; 7 nucleotides match TRBD1. This CDR3 is 16 amino acids long. After removal of 7 bases from V and 5 bases from J, the junction contained 14 bases not matched to a gene. Germline lookup yields CDR1 MNHEY and CDR2 SMNVEV (reference sequence). CDR3 sequence reads: CASTKRGQSLHQPQHF. The CDR3 DNA sequence: TGTGCCAGCACTAAAAGGGGGCAGTCCCTCCATCAGCCCCAGCATTTT.

This clonotype has a count of ten or more. The rearrangement uses TRBV12-3 or TRBV12-4 and TRBJ1-1, with 7 bases identical to TRBD1. Germline trimming cut 4 bases from V and 1 base from J; bases unmatched to any gene: 6. The CDR3 consists of 15 residues. CDR3 amino acids: CASSSVGQENTEAFF. CDR3 nucleotides: TGTGCCAGCAGTTCCGTTGGACAGGAGAACACTGAAGCTTTCTTT.

This clonotype was seen repeatedly, ten times or more. The chain is built from TRBV29-1 and TRBJ2-7; D uncertain. Germline values: CDR1 SQVTM, CDR2 ANQGSEA. The CDR3 runs to 11 residues. V was clipped by 4 bases and J by 1 base, with 5 bases between them. CDR3 in DNA: TGCAGCGTTGTCAATTCCTACGAGCAGTACTTC. Translating gives CSVVNSYEQYF.

Many counts were recorded for this clonotype. This chain links TRBV5-1 with TRBJ2-1, with TRBD2 matching 9 bases. Unmatched junction bases numbered 3, after V lost 2 bases and J lost 3 bases. The CDR3 is 15 residues long. Germline values: CDR1 SGHRS, CDR2 YFSETQ. The CDR3 sequence: CASSLAGGRYNEQFF. The DNA for the CDR3 is TGCGCCAGCAGCTTAGCGGGGGGTCGCTACAATGAGCAGTTCTTC.